One sample yielded the 10 T cell receptor beta chains listed below, sequenced in a study of OX40 agonist ivuxolimab in advanced cancers. Using immunoSEQ multiplex PCR, the repertoire was profiled, and TCRdb retains in-frame clones only, with some absent. The sample contains roughly 120,000 clones, around 90% of which appear only once. The sample here was CD4+ or CD8+ T cells sorted from blood, taken in a trial of the OX40 agonist ivuxolimab. The receptors were sampled from an adult with an advanced solid tumor such as melanoma, head and neck, liver or kidney cancer.

This chain joins TRBV19 and TRBJ2-3; TRBD2 matches 11 bases. The CDR3 consists of 16 residues. V gave up 5 bases and J gave up 0 bases; unmatched junction bases: 4. Germline V gives CDR1 LNHDA, CDR2 SQIVND (reference sequence). As DNA, the CDR3 is TGTGCCAGTAGTCCTAGACTAGCGGGGAGCACAGATACGCAGTATTTT. It codes for CASSPRLAGSTDTQYF.

The chain uses TRBV19 and TRBJ1-5; D remains unclear. The V gene lost 5 bases and the J gene lost 9 bases, with 14 bases spanning the gap. The CDR3 is 13 residues long. Per germline, CDR1 LNHDA and CDR2 SQIVND (reference sequence). Written as DNA, the CDR3 is TGTGCCAGTAGTTTACAGCCGGATTGGCCCCAGCATTTT. Translation gives CASSLQPDWPQHF.

The chain combines TRBV7-9 with TRBJ2-3, with D unresolved. The germline gives CDR1 SEHNR, CDR2 FQNEAQ (reference sequence). Trimming took 3 bases from V and 4 from J, leaving 11 bases between them. The CDR3 totals 14 residues. The CDR3 DNA reads TGTGCCAGCAGCTTTGAAGACCCCGCAGATACGCAGTATTTT. Translation gives CASSFEDPADTQYF.

The chain joins TRBV10-3 to TRBJ1-4, with D possibly matching TRBD1 (5 bases). The CDR3 is 13 amino acids. Germline V gene sequence: CDR1 ENHRY, CDR2 SYGVKD. V lost 3 bases, J lost 6 bases, and 8 bases lay in between. The CDR3 protein is CAISDFRDEKLFF. As DNA, the CDR3 is TGTGCCATCAGTGATTTCAGGGATGAAAAACTGTTTTTT.

The chain employs TRBV4-3 and TRBJ1-2, with TRBD1 matching over 11 bases. The V gene's germline CDR1 is LGHNA and CDR2 YSLEER. With V trimmed by 0 bases and J by 7 bases, 7 bases remained unmatched. This CDR3 is 16 amino acids long. CDR3 DNA sequence: TGCGCCAGCAGCCAAGATGCGGACAGGGGGCCGGTTGGCTACACCTTC. Its protein product is CASSQDADRGPVGYTF.

V gene TRBV30 combines with J gene TRBJ1-2; D might be TRBD1 (6 bases). CDR3 length: 13 residues. Germline CDR1 GTSNPN, CDR2 SVGIG (reference sequence). V lost 4 bases and J lost 4, with 13 bases in between. The CDR3 is CAWTTGTTYGYTF. For the CDR3, the DNA is TGTGCCTGGACAACAGGGACGACCTATGGCTACACCTTC.

The V gene is TRBV29-1, the J gene TRBJ2-2; TRBD1 aligns across 10 bases. J gave up 1 base and V 7 bases, and 9 bases lay outside the gene matches. This CDR3 is built from 16 residues. Germline CDR1 is SQVTM and CDR2 is ANQGSEA. The CDR3 bases are TGCAGCGCTATAGGGACAGGGGCCTTGAACACCGGGGAGCTGTTTTTT. Translation: CSAIGTGALNTGELFF.

This clone was picked up a small number of times. The CDR3, as DNA: TGTGCCACCCTCCCGGCCCTGGATGTATACGAGCAGTACTTC. Translating it yields CATLPALDVYEQYF. This chain joins TRBV10-3 and TRBJ2-7; no clear D. The germline gives CDR1 ENHRY, CDR2 SYGVKD. The length of the CDR3 is 14 residues. Trimming took 10 bases from V and 4 from J, leaving 20 bases between them.

V gene TRBV5-5 combines with J gene TRBJ2-1; 9 bases are a match to TRBD2. Trimming took 0 bases from V and 6 from J; bases not matched to a gene: 4. The CDR3 contains 15 residues. CDR1 and CDR2 (germline): SGHKS, YYEKEE (reference sequence). CDR3 DNA sequence: TGTGCCAGCAGCTTGGGACTAGCGGTAACCAATGAGCAGTTCTTC. It specifies CASSLGLAVTNEQFF.

The chain recombines TRBV6-5 with TRBJ1-2; D might be TRBD1 (6 bases). CDR1 is MNHEY, CDR2 SVGAGI, per germline. Trimming removed 4 bases from V and 1 base from J, with 13 bases in between. The CDR3 has 15 residues. The CDR3 nucleotides read TGTGCCAGCAGTTCTCGGGACACCGTTAACTATGGCTACACCTTC. This translates into CASSSRDTVNYGYTF.